This passage covers 8 T cell receptor beta chains from one sample sequenced in a study of regulatory T cells in long-lasting Graves disease. As to time point: newly diagnosed GD, antithyroid drugs for less than 3 months. PBMC RNA served as the TCR library source. Sequencing libraries for TCR beta were prepared with iRepertoire HTBI primers and Arm-PCR of CDR3 regions. TCRdb re-called the multiplex PCR reads through MiXCR, storing one row per CDR3 protein. The sample lists roughly 360,000 distinct CDR3 sequences, 12% occurring once. This sample also belongs to another study, concerning T cells in Graves' hyperthyroidism and ophthalmopathy.

Sequenced material: peripheral blood mononuclear cells (PBMCs), taken at new diagnosis, from a patient treated with antithyroid drugs. The receptors originated from a woman aged 18 to 35 with Graves disease.

The sample holds one count of this clonotype. At one end the junction does not follow the germline gene, possibly because of a read error. The V gene is TRBV20-1, the J gene TRBJ2-2, with 7 bases fitting TRBD2. The CDR3 length is 14 residues. In germline, CDR1 is DFQATT, CDR2 SNEGSKA (reference sequence). The CDR3 bases are TGCAGTGCTAGGAGCCTAGCGGACACCTGGGAGCTGTTTTTT. It is translated as CSARSLADTWELFF.

Regarding this clonotype: A much larger clonotype is one base distant, so this may be a read error. The rearrangement uses TRBV7-2 and TRBJ2-1; D unresolved. The CDR3 loop spans 12 amino acids. Germline CDR1 reads SGHTA; CDR2 reads FQGNSA. CDR3 region: CASSSYYSEQFF. The DNA of the CDR3 is TGTGCCAGCAGCTCTTATTACAGTGAGCAGTTCTTC. The complete variable domain, with remaining parts taken from reference TRBV7-2 and TRBJ2-1, reads GAGVSQSPSNKVTEKGKDVELRCDPISGHTALYWYRQSLGQGLEFLIYFQGNSAPDKSGLPSDRFSAERTGGSVSTLTIQRTQQEDSAVYLCASSSYYSEQFFGPGTRLTVL.

CDR3 sequence reads: CASSLGWGNSPLHF. CDR3 in DNA: TGTGCCAGCAGCTTGGGTTGGGGGAATTCACCCCTCCACTTT. The chain combines TRBV11-1 with TRBJ1-6, with D perhaps TRBD1 (5 bases). The CDR3 is 14 residues long. Deletions cut 3 bases from V and 7 bases from J, with 10 bases between. Germline CDR1 reads SGHAT; CDR2 reads FQDESV (reference sequence).

Ten or more counts support this clonotype. The chain couples TRBV6-1 to TRBJ1-1; no firm D call. Trimming took off 6 bases at V and 1 base at J, with 15 bases between the two ends. Germline lookup yields CDR1 MNHNS and CDR2 SASEGT. This CDR3 has 15 amino acids. CDR3 sequence reads: CASSLTPRSNTEAFF. The CDR3 bases are TGTGCCAGCAGCCTCACGCCTAGGTCGAACACTGAAGCTTTCTTT.

This clonotype came up a few times. The chain combines TRBV7-9 with TRBJ2-7; TRBD2 aligns across 8 bases. V shed 3 bases, J shed 5 bases, and the junction held 9 bases outside the gene matches. The CDR3 consists of 15 residues. Germline values: CDR1 SEHNR, CDR2 FQNEAQ (reference sequence). The CDR3 DNA reads as TGTGCCAGCAGCTTTATTACGACTAGCGTGAACGAGCAGTACTTC. It yields the protein CASSFITTSVNEQYF. The full variable domain, its missing parts supplied by reference TRBV7-9 and TRBJ2-7, is DTGVSQNPRHKITKRGQNVTFRCDPISEHNRLYWYRQTLGQGPEFLTYFQNEAQLEKSRLLSDRFSAERPKGSFSTLEIQRTEQGDSAMYLCASSFITTSVNEQYFGPGTRLTVT.

In its sample, this clonotype was seen many times. The genes are TRBV28 and TRBJ2-7, with D possibly matching TRBD1 (6 bases). The V and J ends lost 0 bases and 6 bases respectively, with 15 bases between them. Per the germline V gene, CDR1 is MDHEN and CDR2 is SYDVKM. The CDR3 is 15 amino acids. In nucleotides, the CDR3 is TGTGCCAGCAGTTTATGGGGCAGGGGATCGCTCGAGCAGTACTTC. Protein product: CASSLWGRGSLEQYF.

This clonotype was recorded at least ten times. The chain combines TRBV6-9 with TRBJ1-2; TRBD1 might be the D (5 bases). Trimming shortened V by 3 bases and J by 2 bases, and 13 bases separated the two germline ends. The germline gives CDR1 MNHGY, CDR2 SVAAGI. The CDR3 sequence is 15 residues long. Written as DNA, the CDR3 is TGTGCCAGCAGTTACGGCAGGGTGGGGAACTATGGCTACACCTTC. Protein product: CASSYGRVGNYGYTF.

This clonotype was recorded at least ten times. One base separates it from a far larger clone, so it is likely a read error. V usage is TRBV6-2 or TRBV6-3 and J usage is TRBJ1-2; a possible D gene is TRBD1 (6 bases). Germline loops: CDR1 MNHEY, CDR2 SVGEGT. This CDR3 has 15 amino acids. CDR3 region: CAGSEERGQHYGYTF. The CDR3 DNA is TGTGCCGGCAGTGAAGAGCGGGGGCAGCACTATGGCTACACCTTC.